The clone carrying this T cell receptor (beta chain) was picked up one time. Its specificity is unknown. After removal of 2 bases from V and 1 base from J, the junction contained 2 bases not matched to a gene. The CDR3 spans 15 residues. CDR1 and CDR2 from the germline V gene are KGHSH and LQKENI. The data derive from a study of radiation and T cells in renal cell carcinoma. Across the whole study: Nephrectomy followed 15 Gy stereotactic body radiation by 4 weeks. The study, taken as a whole, reports: Without pretreatment biopsies, baseline tumor clonotype presence was undetermined.

Time point: blood 2 weeks post-SBRT. Regarding treatment: 15 Gy SBRT to primary tumor, nephrectomy 4 weeks later. Radiation-treated patients gave blood at baseline, week 2 and week 4. Generated by immunoSEQ multiplex PCR, the TCRdb table keeps only in-frame clones and is missing some. The table records 100,000 to 150,000 clones, 88% of them present only once. This receptor was obtained from a woman in her sixties or seventies with renal cell carcinoma. This chain links TRBV18 with TRBJ2-5; 9 bases are shared with TRBD2. This specimen consisted of blood, obtained from a patient whose treatment included radiotherapy and nephrectomy. The CDR3 sequence is CASSPMRGGQETQYF. For the CDR3, the DNA is TGTGCCAGCTCACCAATGCGGGGGGGCCAAGAGACCCAGTACTTC.